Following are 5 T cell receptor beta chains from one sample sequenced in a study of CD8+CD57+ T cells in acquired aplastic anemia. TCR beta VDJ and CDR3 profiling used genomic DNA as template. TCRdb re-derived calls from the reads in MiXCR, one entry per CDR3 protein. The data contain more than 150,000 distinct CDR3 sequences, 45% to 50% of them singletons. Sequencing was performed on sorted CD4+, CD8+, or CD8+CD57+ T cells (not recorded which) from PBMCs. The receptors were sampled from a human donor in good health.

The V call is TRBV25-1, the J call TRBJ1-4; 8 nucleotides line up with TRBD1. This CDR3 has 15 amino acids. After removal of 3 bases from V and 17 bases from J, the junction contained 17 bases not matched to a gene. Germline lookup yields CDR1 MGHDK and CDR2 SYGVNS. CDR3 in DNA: TGTGCCAGCAGTGATAGCGGAACAATCCAGGGGGCATATTTTTTT. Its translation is CASSDSGTIQGAYFF.

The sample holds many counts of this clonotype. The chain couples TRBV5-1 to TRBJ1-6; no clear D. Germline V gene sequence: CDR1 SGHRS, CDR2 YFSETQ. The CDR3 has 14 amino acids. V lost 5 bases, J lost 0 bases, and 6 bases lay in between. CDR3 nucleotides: TGCGCCAGCAGGTTAAGCTCCTATAATTCACCCCTCCACTTT. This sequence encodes CASRLSSYNSPLHF.

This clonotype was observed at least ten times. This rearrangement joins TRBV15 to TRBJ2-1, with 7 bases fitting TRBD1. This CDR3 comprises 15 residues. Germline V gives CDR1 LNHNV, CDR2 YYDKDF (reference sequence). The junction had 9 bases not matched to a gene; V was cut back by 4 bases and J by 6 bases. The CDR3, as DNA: TGTGCCACCAGCAAGGTTACAGGGGTCGCCAATGAGCAGTTCTTC. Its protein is CATSKVTGVANEQFF. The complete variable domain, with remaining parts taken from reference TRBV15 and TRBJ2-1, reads DAMVIQNPRYQVTQFGKPVTLSCSQTLNHNVMYWYQQKSSQAPKLLFHYYDKDFNNEADTPDNFQSRRPNTSFCFLDIRSPGLGDTAMYLCATSKVTGVANEQFFGPGTRLTVL.

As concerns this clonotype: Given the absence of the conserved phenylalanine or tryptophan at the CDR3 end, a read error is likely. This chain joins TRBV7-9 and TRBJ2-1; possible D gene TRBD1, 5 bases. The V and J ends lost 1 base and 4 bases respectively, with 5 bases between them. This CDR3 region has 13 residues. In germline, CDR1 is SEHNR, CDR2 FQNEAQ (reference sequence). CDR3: CASSLGQYNEQFL. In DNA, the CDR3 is TGTGCCAGCAGCTTAGGACAGTACAATGAGCAGTTCCTC.

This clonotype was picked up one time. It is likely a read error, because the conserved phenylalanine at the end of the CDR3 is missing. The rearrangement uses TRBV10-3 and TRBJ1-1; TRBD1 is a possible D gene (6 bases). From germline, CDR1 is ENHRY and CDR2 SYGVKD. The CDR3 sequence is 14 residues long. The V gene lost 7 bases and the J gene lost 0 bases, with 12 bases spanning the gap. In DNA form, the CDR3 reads TGTGCCATCAATGGGGGCGGCATGAACACTGAAGCTTTCTCT. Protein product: CAINGGGMNTEAFS.